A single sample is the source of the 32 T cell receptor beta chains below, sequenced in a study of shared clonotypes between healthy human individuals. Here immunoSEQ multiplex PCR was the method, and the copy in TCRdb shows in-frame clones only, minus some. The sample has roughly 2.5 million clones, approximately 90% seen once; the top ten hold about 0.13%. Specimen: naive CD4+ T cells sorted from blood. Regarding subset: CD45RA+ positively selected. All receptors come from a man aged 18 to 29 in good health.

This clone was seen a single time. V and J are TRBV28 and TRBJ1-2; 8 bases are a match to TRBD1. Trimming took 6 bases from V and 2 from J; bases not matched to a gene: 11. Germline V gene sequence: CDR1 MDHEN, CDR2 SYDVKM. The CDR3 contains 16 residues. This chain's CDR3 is CASSPGTGRGNYGYTF. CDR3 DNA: TGTGCCAGCAGCCCGGGGACAGGTCGGGGGAACTATGGCTACACCTTC.

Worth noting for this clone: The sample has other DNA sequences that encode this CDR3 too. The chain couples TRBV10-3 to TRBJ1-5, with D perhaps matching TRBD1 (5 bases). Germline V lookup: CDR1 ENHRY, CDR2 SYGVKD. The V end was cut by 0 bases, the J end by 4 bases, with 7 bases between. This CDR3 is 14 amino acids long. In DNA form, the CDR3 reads TGTGCCATCAGTGAGTCGTCAGGGAATCAGCCCCAGCATTTT. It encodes CAISESSGNQPQHF.

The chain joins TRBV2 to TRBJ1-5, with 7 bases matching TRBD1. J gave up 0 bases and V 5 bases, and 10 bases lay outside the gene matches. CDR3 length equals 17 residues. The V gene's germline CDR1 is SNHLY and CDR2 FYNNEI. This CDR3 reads CASSPPRRDSSNQPQHF. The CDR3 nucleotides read TGTGCCAGCAGTCCCCCAAGGCGGGACAGTAGCAATCAGCCCCAGCATTTT.

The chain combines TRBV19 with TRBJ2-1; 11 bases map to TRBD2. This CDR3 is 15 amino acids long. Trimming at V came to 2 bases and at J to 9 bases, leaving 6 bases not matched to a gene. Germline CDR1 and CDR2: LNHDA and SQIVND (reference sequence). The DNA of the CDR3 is TGTGCCAGTAGTATAATGGGGACTAGCGGAAGTGAGCAGTTCTTC. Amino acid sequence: CASSIMGTSGSEQFF.

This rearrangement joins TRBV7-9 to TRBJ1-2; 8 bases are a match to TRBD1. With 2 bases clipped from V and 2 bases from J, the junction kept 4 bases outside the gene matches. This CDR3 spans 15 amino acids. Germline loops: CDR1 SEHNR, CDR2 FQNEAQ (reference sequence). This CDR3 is CASSLWQGANYGYTF. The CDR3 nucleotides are TGTGCCAGCAGCTTATGGCAGGGGGCGAACTATGGCTACACCTTC.

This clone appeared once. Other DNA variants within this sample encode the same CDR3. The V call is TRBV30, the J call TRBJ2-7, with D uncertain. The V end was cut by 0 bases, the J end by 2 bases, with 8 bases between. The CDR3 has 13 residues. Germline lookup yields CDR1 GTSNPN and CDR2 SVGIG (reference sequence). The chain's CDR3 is CAWSVGSAYEQYF. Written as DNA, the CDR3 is TGTGCCTGGAGTGTAGGCTCTGCCTACGAGCAGTACTTC.

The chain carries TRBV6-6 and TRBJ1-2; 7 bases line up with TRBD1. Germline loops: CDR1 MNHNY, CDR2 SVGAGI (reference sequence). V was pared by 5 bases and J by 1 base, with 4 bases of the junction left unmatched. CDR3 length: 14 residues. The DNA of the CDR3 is TGTGCCAGCAGTCAGACAGGGAATAACTATGGCTACACCTTC. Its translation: CASSQTGNNYGYTF.

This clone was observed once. DNA of the CDR3: TGTGCCAGCAGTATAACGAGGGACTTCGAGACCCAGTACTTC. Protein product: CASSITRDFETQYF. V gene TRBV7-9 combines with J gene TRBJ2-5; D is perhaps TRBD2 (6 bases). This CDR3 is 14 amino acids long. In germline, CDR1 is SEHNR, CDR2 FQNEAQ (reference sequence). V lost 6 bases and J lost 5, with 16 bases in between. Looking up the rest from reference TRBV7-9 and TRBJ2-5 gives the full variable domain: DTGVSQNPRHKITKRGQNVTFRCDPISEHNRLYWYRQTLGQGPEFLTYFQNEAQLEKSRLLSDRFSAERPKGSFSTLEIQRTEQGDSAMYLCASSITRDFETQYFGPGTRLLVL.

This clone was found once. The CDR3, as DNA: TGTGCCAGCAGCCTACAGGGGGCGCCGTACACCGGGGAGCTGTTTTTT. Amino acids: CASSLQGAPYTGELFF. J is TRBJ2-2 and V is TRBV9; 9 bases line up with TRBD1. V trimming: 4 bases; J trimming: 3 bases; junction bases outside the gene matches: 7. From germline, CDR1 is SGDLS and CDR2 YYNGEE. The CDR3 is 16 amino acids.

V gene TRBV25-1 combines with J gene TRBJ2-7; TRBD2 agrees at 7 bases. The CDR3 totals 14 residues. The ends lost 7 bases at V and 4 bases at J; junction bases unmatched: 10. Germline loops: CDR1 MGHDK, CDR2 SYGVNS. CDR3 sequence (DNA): TGTGCCAGCACCGACGGGGGGAAAGGATACGAGCAGTACTTC. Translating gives CASTDGGKGYEQYF.

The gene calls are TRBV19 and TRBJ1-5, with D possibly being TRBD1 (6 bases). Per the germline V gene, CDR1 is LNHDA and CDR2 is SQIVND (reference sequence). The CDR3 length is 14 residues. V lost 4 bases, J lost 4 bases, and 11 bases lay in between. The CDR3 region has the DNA TGTGCCAGTAGTAGACAGGAGTGGAATCAGCCCCAGCATTTT. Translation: CASSRQEWNQPQHF.

CDR3 loop: CASSLAGGVNEKLFF. The DNA of the CDR3 is TGTGCCAGCAGCTTGGCCGGGGGGGTGAATGAAAAACTGTTTTTT. The chain combines TRBV7-9 with TRBJ1-4; D is perhaps TRBD1 (5 bases). The germline V gene encodes CDR1 SEHNR and CDR2 FQNEAQ (reference sequence). The CDR3 totals 15 residues. Between the trimmed V and J ends, which lost 3 bases and 5 bases, there was a span of 13 bases.

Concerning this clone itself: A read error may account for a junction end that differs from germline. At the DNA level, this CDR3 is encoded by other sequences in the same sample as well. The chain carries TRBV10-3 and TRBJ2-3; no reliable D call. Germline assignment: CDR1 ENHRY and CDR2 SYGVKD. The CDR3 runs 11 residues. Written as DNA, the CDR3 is TGTGCCATCAGCGAGTCGGATACGCAGTATTTT. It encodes CAISESDTQYF.

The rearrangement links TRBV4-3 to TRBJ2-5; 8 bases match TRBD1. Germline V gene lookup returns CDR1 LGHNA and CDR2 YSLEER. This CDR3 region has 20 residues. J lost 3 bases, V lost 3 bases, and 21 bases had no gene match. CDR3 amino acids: CASSQNRDRRATGREETQYF. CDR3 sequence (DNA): TGCGCCAGCAGCCAGAACCGGGACAGGAGGGCCACCGGTCGAGAAGAGACCCAGTACTTC.

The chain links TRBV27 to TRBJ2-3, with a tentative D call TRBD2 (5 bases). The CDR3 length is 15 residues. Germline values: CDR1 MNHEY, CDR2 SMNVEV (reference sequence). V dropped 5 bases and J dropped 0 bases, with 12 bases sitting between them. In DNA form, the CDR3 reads TGTGCCAGCAGTCCGTTAGCGTCTAGCACAGATACGCAGTATTTT. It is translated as CASSPLASSTDTQYF.

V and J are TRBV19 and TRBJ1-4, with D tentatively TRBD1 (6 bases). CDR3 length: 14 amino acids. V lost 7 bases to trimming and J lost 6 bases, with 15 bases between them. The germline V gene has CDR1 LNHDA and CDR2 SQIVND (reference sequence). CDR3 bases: TGTGCCAGTACCCCTCGGGGGGCGCATGAAAAACTGTTTTTT. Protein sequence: CASTPRGAHEKLFF.

CDR3 sequence reads: CASKPGASSYNEQFF. CDR3 DNA: TGTGCCAGCAAGCCGGGAGCTAGCTCCTACAATGAGCAGTTCTTC. The chain carries TRBV9 and TRBJ2-1, with D perhaps TRBD2 (6 bases). The CDR3 sequence is 15 residues long. Trimming shortened V by 6 bases and J by 0 bases, and 13 bases separated the two germline ends. Germline V lookup: CDR1 SGDLS, CDR2 YYNGEE.

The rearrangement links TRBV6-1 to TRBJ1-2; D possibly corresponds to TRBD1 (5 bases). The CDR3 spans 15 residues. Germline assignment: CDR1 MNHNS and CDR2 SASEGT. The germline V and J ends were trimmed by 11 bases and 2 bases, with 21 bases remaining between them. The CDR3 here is CALTPRRQPNYGYTF. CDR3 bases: TGTGCCCTCACCCCTCGAAGACAGCCCAACTATGGCTACACCTTC.

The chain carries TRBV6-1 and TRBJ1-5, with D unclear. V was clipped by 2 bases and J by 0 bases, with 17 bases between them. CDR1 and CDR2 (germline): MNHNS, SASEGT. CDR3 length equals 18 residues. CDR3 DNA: TGTGCCAGCAGTGAACCGCCGGGCGTCGGGATTAGCAATCAGCCCCAGCATTTT. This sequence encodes CASSEPPGVGISNQPQHF.

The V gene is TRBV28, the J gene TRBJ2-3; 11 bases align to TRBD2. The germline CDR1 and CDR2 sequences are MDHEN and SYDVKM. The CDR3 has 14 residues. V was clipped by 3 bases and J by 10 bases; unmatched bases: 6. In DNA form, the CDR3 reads TGTGCCAGCAGTTTGTTAGCGGGGGGGCAGGCGCAGTATTTT. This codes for CASSLLAGGQAQYF. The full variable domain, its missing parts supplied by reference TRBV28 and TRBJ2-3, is DVKVTQSSRYLVKRTGEKVFLECVQDMDHENMFWYRQDPGLGLRLIYFSYDVKMKEKGDIPEGYSVSREKKERFSLILESASTNQTSMYLCASSLLAGGQAQYFGPGTRLTVL.

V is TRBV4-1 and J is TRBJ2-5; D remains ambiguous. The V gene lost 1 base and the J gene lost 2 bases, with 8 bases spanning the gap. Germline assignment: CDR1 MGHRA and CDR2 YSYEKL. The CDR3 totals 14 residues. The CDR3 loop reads CASSQAQAQETQYF. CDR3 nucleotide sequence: TGCGCCAGCAGCCAAGCCCAGGCTCAAGAGACCCAGTACTTC.

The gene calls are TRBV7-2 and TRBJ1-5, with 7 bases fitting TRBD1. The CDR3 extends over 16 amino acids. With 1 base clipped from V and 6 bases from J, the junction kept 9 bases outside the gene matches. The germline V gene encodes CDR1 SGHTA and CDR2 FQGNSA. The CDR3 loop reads CASSLDQGVTGQPQHF. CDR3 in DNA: TGTGCCAGCAGCTTAGATCAGGGGGTGACCGGTCAGCCCCAGCATTTT.

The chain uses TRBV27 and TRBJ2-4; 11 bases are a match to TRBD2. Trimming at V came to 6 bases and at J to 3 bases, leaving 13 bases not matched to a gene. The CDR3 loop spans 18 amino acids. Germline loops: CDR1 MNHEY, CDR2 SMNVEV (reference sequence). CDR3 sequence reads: CASRTNLGTSGRKNIQYF. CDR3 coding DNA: TGTGCCAGCAGAACAAACCTGGGGACTAGCGGCCGCAAAAACATTCAGTACTTC.

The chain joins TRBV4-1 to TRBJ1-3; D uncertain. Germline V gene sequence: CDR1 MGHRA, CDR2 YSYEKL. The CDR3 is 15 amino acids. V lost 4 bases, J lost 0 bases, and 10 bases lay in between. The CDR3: CASSLNWASGNTIYF. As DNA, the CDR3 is TGCGCCAGCAGCCTTAACTGGGCCTCTGGAAACACCATATATTTT.

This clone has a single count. The CDR3 spells CASSGRDYLYEQYF. CDR3 DNA sequence: TGTGCCAGCAGTGGCCGGGACTACCTCTACGAGCAGTACTTC. The chain employs TRBV6-6 and TRBJ2-7; 7 bases map to TRBD2. This CDR3 is 14 amino acids long. Trimming cost V 5 bases and J 3 bases; bases outside gene matches: 7. The germline V gene encodes CDR1 MNHNY and CDR2 SVGAGI (reference sequence).

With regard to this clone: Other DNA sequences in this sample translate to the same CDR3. CDR3 protein: CASSLSPNTEAFF. In DNA form, the CDR3 reads TGTGCCAGCAGTTTATCCCCGAACACTGAAGCTTTCTTT. V is TRBV27 and J is TRBJ1-1, with D unresolved. The ends were cut back, 0 bases at V and 1 base at J, with 3 bases in the middle. This CDR3 spans 13 amino acids. The germline CDR1 and CDR2 sequences are MNHEY and SMNVEV (reference sequence).

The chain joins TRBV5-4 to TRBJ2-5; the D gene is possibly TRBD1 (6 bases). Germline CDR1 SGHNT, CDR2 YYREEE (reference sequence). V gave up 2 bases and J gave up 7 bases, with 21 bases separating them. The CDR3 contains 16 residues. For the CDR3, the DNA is TGTGCCAGCAGCTTTTTTTCTGGACAGTGGGTGCGGACCCAGTACTTC. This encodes CASSFFSGQWVRTQYF.

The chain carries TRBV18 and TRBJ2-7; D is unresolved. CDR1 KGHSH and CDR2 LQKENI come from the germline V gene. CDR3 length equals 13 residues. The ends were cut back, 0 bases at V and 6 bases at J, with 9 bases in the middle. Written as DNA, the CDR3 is TGTGCCAGCTCACCACCTCTGGGTGGCGAGCAGTACTTC. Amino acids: CASSPPLGGEQYF.

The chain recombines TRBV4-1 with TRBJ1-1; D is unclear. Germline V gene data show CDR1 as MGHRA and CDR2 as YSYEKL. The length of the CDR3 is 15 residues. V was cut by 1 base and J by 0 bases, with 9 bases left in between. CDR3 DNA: TGCGCCAGCAGCCAAGGACACGCCTTGAACACTGAAGCTTTCTTT. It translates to CASSQGHALNTEAFF.

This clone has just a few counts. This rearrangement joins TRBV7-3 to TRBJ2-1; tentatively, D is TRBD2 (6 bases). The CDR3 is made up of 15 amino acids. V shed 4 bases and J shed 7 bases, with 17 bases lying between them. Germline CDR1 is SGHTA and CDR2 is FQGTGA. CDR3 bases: TGTGCCAGCAGCTCCGCGCCGGGAGCGCAGAATGAGCAGTTCTTC. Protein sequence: CASSSAPGAQNEQFF.

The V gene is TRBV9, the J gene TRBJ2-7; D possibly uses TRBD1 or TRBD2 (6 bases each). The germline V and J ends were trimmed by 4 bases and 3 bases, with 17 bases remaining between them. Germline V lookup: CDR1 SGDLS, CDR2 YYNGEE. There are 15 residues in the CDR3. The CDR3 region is CASSLSWGAVYEQYF. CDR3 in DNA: TGTGCCAGCAGCCTCTCATGGGGGGCGGTCTACGAGCAGTACTTC.

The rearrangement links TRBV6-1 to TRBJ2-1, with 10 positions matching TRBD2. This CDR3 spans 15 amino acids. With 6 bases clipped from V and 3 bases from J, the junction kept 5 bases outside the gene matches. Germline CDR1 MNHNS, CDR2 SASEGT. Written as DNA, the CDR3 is TGTGCCAGCAGAATTGCTAGCGGGAGCTACAATGAGCAGTTCTTC. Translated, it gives CASRIASGSYNEQFF.